A selection of T cell receptor beta chains follows, all from one sample in a study of T cells in Graves' hyperthyroidism and ophthalmopathy. TCRdb fed the multiplex PCR reads into MiXCR, producing one record per CDR3 protein. The sample contains around 300,000 distinct CDR3 sequences, more than 10% of which appear only once. Material for sequencing was blood. The origin of the receptors is a woman aged 25 to 39 with Graves' hyperthyroidism that later progressed to Graves' ophthalmopathy. The CDR3 runs from the conserved cysteine through the conserved F or W. The order of the fields is J gene, V gene, clone size, D gene, CDR3 protein, CDR3 DNA. The D gene is left open where the match is weak. Not every row has a clone size; where given, it reads once, few, many or a size class.

j_gene: TRBJ2-6; v_gene: TRBV3-1; abundance: many; d_gene: NA; CDR3aa: CASSQDGGGANVLTF; CDR3nt: TGTGCCAGCAGCCAAGATGGGGGGGGGGCCAACGTCCTGACTTTC
j_gene: TRBJ1-2; v_gene: TRBV20-1; abundance: many; d_gene: TRBD1; CDR3aa: CSARDRQGGGGYTF; CDR3nt: TGCAGTGCTAGAGACAGACAGGGCGGTGGGGGCTACACCTTC
j_gene: TRBJ1-2; v_gene: TRBV20-1; abundance: many; d_gene: NA; CDR3aa: CSAGGNGYTF; CDR3nt: TGCAGTGCTGGCGGAAATGGCTACACCTTC
j_gene: TRBJ2-2; v_gene: TRBV6-1; abundance: few; d_gene: NA; CDR3aa: CASSQKRGTGELFF; CDR3nt: TGTGCCAGCAGTCAAAAGAGGGGGACCGGGGAGCTGTTTTTT
j_gene: TRBJ1-5; v_gene: TRBV28; abundance: many; d_gene: NA; CDR3aa: CASNDGYNQPQHF; CDR3nt: TGTGCCAGCAATGACGGATACAATCAGCCCCAGCATTTT
j_gene: TRBJ2-1; v_gene: TRBV6-1; abundance: many; d_gene: NA; CDR3aa: CASRGTSSYNEQFF; CDR3nt: TGTGCCAGCCGGGGCACAAGCTCCTACAATGAGCAGTTCTTC
j_gene: TRBJ2-2; v_gene: TRBV7-9; abundance: few; d_gene: NA; CDR3aa: CASSFSSGELFF; CDR3nt: TGTGCCAGCAGCTTTTCATCCGGGGAGCTGTTTTTT
j_gene: TRBJ2-1; v_gene: TRBV6-2/TRBV6-3; abundance: many; d_gene: TRBD2; CDR3aa: CASSYDPGLAGGLYNEQFF; CDR3nt: TGTGCCAGCAGTTACGATCCGGGACTAGCGGGAGGGTTATACAATGAGCAGTTCTTC
j_gene: TRBJ2-7; v_gene: TRBV20-1; abundance: few; d_gene: TRBD2; CDR3aa: CSGTHSASGPSEQYF; CDR3nt: TGCAGTGGCACACATTCAGCTAGCGGCCCCTCCGAGCAGTACTTC
j_gene: TRBJ2-2; v_gene: TRBV27; abundance: few; d_gene: NA; CDR3aa: CASSSRQTTGELFF; CDR3nt: TGTGCCAGCAGTTCCCGACAGACCACCGGGGAGCTGTTTTTT
j_gene: TRBJ1-5; v_gene: TRBV28; abundance: NA; d_gene: NA; CDR3aa: CASSYGPGHQPQHF; CDR3nt: TGTGCCAGCAGTTATGGACCGGGCCATCAGCCCCAGCATTTT
j_gene: TRBJ2-2; v_gene: TRBV28; abundance: NA; d_gene: NA; CDR3aa: CASRDLPEGGELFF; CDR3nt: TGTGCCAGCAGGGACCTCCCGGAGGGCGGGGAGCTGTTTTTT
j_gene: TRBJ2-5; v_gene: TRBV7-7; abundance: many; d_gene: NA; CDR3aa: CAHSTGPGETQYF; CDR3nt: TGTGCACACTCGACAGGACCGGGGGAGACCCAGTACTTC
j_gene: TRBJ1-4; v_gene: TRBV20-1; abundance: NA; d_gene: TRBD1; CDR3aa: CSAKTDRGSEKLFF; CDR3nt: TGCAGTGCAAAGACGGACAGGGGGAGTGAAAAACTGTTTTTT
j_gene: TRBJ2-2; v_gene: TRBV3-1; abundance: many; d_gene: NA; CDR3aa: CASSRNTGELFF; CDR3nt: TGTGCCAGCAGCCGGAACACCGGGGAGCTGTTTTTT
j_gene: TRBJ2-5; v_gene: TRBV7-2; abundance: many; d_gene: TRBD2; CDR3aa: CASSQLAGGPGETQYF; CDR3nt: TGTGCCAGCAGCCAACTAGCGGGAGGGCCAGGAGAGACCCAGTACTTC
j_gene: TRBJ1-1; v_gene: TRBV5-4; abundance: few; d_gene: NA; CDR3aa: CASSLPQGLNTEAFF; CDR3nt: TGTGCCAGCAGCTTACCACAGGGACTAAACACTGAAGCTTTCTTT
j_gene: TRBJ2-1; v_gene: TRBV7-2; abundance: many; d_gene: NA; CDR3aa: CASSLLSRVDNEQFF; CDR3nt: TGTGCCAGCAGCTTACTGTCTAGGGTCGACAATGAGCAGTTCTTC
j_gene: TRBJ2-1; v_gene: TRBV7-2; abundance: many; d_gene: NA; CDR3aa: CASSLEEEQFF; CDR3nt: TGTGCCAGCAGCTTAGAAGAGGAGCAGTTCTTC
j_gene: TRBJ2-2; v_gene: TRBV5-5; abundance: few; d_gene: NA; CDR3aa: CASSLAWEFTGRADTGELFF; CDR3nt: TGTGCCAGCAGCTTAGCCTGGGAGTTTACAGGGCGGGCGGACACCGGGGAGCTGTTTTTT
j_gene: TRBJ1-1; v_gene: TRBV7-3; abundance: many; d_gene: TRBD1; CDR3aa: CASSLKPGTGDTEAFF; CDR3nt: TGTGCCAGCAGCTTAAAACCCGGGACAGGGGACACTGAAGCTTTCTTT
j_gene: TRBJ2-5; v_gene: TRBV20-1; abundance: many; d_gene: NA; CDR3aa: CSARSGAPQETQYF; CDR3nt: TGCAGTGCCCGGTCAGGAGCCCCCCAAGAGACCCAGTACTTC
j_gene: TRBJ1-1; v_gene: TRBV12-3/TRBV12-4; abundance: medium-sized; d_gene: NA; CDR3aa: CASSLRARLEAFF; CDR3nt: TGTGCCAGCAGTTTAAGGGCCAGGCTAGAAGCTTTCTTT
j_gene: TRBJ2-5; v_gene: TRBV20-1; abundance: many; d_gene: NA; CDR3aa: CSAREVGVETQYF; CDR3nt: TGCAGTGCTAGGGAGGTCGGGGTAGAGACCCAGTACTTC
j_gene: TRBJ2-7; v_gene: TRBV27; abundance: many; d_gene: NA; CDR3aa: CASKPGTLDYEQYF; CDR3nt: TGTGCCAGCAAGCCCGGGACCCTTGACTACGAGCAGTACTTC
j_gene: TRBJ2-7; v_gene: TRBV2; abundance: many; d_gene: NA; CDR3aa: CASSVDRGEQYF; CDR3nt: TGTGCCAGCAGTGTAGACCGAGGCGAGCAGTACTTC
j_gene: TRBJ1-5; v_gene: TRBV20-1; abundance: NA; d_gene: NA; CDR3aa: CSARDGSNQPQHF; CDR3nt: TGCAGTGCTAGGGACGGTAGCAATCAGCCCCAGCATTTT
j_gene: TRBJ2-2; v_gene: TRBV7-9; abundance: NA; d_gene: TRBD1; CDR3aa: CASSITGGYTGELFF; CDR3nt: TGTGCCAGCAGCATAACAGGGGGTTACACCGGGGAGCTGTTTTTT
j_gene: TRBJ2-7; v_gene: TRBV20-1; abundance: NA; d_gene: NA; CDR3aa: CSASGTNIGYEQYF; CDR3nt: TGCAGTGCTAGTGGCACTAACATCGGGTACGAGCAGTACTTC
j_gene: TRBJ2-2; v_gene: TRBV10-3; abundance: many; d_gene: NA; CDR3aa: CAISELAVNTGELFF; CDR3nt: TGTGCCATCAGTGAGTTGGCTGTCAACACCGGGGAGCTGTTTTTT
j_gene: TRBJ2-1; v_gene: TRBV25-1; abundance: NA; d_gene: NA; CDR3aa: CASSLGPMGQFF; CDR3nt: TGTGCCAGCAGTCTGGGGCCTATGGGGCAGTTCTTC
j_gene: TRBJ1-5; v_gene: TRBV12-3/TRBV12-4; abundance: many; d_gene: TRBD1; CDR3aa: CASSSGQGNQPQHF; CDR3nt: TGTGCCAGCAGTTCAGGACAGGGCAATCAGCCCCAGCATTTT
j_gene: TRBJ2-1; v_gene: TRBV5-4; abundance: NA; d_gene: NA; CDR3aa: CASSPTSNEQFF; CDR3nt: TGTGCCAGCAGCCCGACTTCGAATGAGCAGTTCTTC
j_gene: TRBJ2-3; v_gene: TRBV28; abundance: NA; d_gene: TRBD2; CDR3aa: CASSLTSGRVIDTQYF; CDR3nt: TGTGCCAGCTCCCTGACTAGCGGGAGGGTTATAGATACGCAGTATTTT
j_gene: TRBJ2-7; v_gene: TRBV20-1; abundance: NA; d_gene: TRBD2; CDR3aa: CSAGGLAYEQYF; CDR3nt: TGCAGTGCTGGAGGACTAGCCTACGAGCAGTACTTC